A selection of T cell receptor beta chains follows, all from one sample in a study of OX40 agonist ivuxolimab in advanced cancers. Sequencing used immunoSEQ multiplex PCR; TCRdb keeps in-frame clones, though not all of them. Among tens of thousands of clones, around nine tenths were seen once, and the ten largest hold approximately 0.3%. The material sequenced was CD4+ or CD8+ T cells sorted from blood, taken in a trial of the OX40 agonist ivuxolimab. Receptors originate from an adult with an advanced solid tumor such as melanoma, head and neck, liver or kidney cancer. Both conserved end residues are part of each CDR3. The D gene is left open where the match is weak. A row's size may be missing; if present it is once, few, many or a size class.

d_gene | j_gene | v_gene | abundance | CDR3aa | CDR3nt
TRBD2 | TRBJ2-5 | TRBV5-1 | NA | CASSPWTSGGLQETQYF | TGCGCCAGCAGCCCCTGGACTAGCGGGGGGCTTCAAGAGACCCAGTACTTC
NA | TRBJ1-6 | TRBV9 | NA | CASSVSEKPYNSPLHF | TGTGCCAGCAGCGTTTCGGAAAAACCTTATAATTCACCCCTCCACTTT
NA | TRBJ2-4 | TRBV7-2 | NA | CASSFPLGGTLAKNIQYF | TGTGCCAGCAGCTTCCCCCTAGGCGGCACCCTAGCCAAAAACATTCAGTACTTC
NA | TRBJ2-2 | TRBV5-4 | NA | CASNGNGKNTGELFF | TGTGCCAGCAATGGGAACGGCAAGAACACCGGGGAGCTGTTTTTT
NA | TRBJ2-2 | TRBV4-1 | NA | CASSQDPGTGELFF | TGCGCCAGCAGCCAAGATCCGGGAACCGGGGAGCTGTTTTTT
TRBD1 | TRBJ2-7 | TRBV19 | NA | CASSGTVSSEQYF | TGTGCCAGTTCCGGGACAGTAAGTAGCGAGCAGTACTTC
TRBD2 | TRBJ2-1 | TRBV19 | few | CASSIWLLADQFNEQFF | TGTGCCAGTAGTATATGGCTCCTAGCGGACCAATTCAATGAGCAGTTCTTC
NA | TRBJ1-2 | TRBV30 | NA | CAGGTGNYGYTF | TGTGCCGGAGGAACAGGGAACTATGGCTACACCTTC
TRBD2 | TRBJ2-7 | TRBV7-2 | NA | CASSLVLRGGGEQYF | TGTGCCAGCAGCTTAGTGTTGCGGGGGGGAGGTGAGCAGTACTTC
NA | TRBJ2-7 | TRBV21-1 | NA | CASSKGGTRGSYEQYF | TGTGCCAGCAGCAAAGGAGGGACGAGGGGCTCCTACGAGCAGTACTTC
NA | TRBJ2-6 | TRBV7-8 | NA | CASSLVTGPLSGANVLTF | TGTGCCAGCAGCTTAGTAACAGGCCCGCTCTCTGGGGCCAACGTCCTGACTTTC
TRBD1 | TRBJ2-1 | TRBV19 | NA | CASSTGQGINEQFF | TGTGCCAGTAGTACGGGACAGGGGATCAATGAGCAGTTCTTC
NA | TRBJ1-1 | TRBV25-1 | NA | CASSESGGITTNTEAFF | TGTGCCAGCAGTGAATCCGGGGGCATAACTACTAACACTGAAGCTTTCTTT
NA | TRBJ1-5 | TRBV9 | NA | CASSVMGGDQPQHF | TGTGCCAGCAGCGTAATGGGTGGGGACCAGCCCCAGCATTTT
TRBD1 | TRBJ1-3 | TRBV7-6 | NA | CASSRDRGSGNTIYF | TGTGCCAGCAGCCGAGACAGGGGCTCTGGAAACACCATATATTTT
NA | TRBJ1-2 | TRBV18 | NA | CASSPGTGLYGYTF | TGTGCCAGCTCACCAGGGACGGGTCTCTATGGCTACACCTTC
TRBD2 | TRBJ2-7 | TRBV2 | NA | CASRAGLAAYEQYF | TGTGCCAGCAGAGCGGGACTAGCGGCGTACGAGCAGTACTTC
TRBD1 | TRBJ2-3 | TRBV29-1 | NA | CSTRTGTTDTQYF | TGCAGCACTAGGACAGGGACCACAGATACGCAGTATTTT
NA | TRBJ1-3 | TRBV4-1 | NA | CASSQEWGGGSSGNTIYF | TGCGCCAGCAGCCAAGAATGGGGGGGCGGCTCCTCTGGAAACACCATATATTTT
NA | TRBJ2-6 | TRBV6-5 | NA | CAITFSGANVLTF | TGTGCCATCACTTTCTCTGGGGCCAACGTCCTGACTTTC
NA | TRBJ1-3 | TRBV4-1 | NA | CASSQGVGSGSGNTIYF | TGCGCCAGCAGCCAAGGTGTTGGCAGTGGCTCTGGAAACACCATATATTTT
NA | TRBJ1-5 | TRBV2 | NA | CASSYRDSNQPQHF | TGTGCCAGCAGTTACAGAGATAGCAATCAGCCCCAGCATTTT
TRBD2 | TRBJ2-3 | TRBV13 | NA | CASSLRTSGGTDTQYF | TGTGCCAGCAGCTTACGGACTAGCGGGGGTACAGATACGCAGTATTTT
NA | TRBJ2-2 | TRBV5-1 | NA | CASSFGQIQNTGELFF | TGCGCCAGCAGCTTTGGACAGATTCAAAACACCGGGGAGCTGTTTTTT
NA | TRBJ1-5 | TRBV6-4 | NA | CASSYTLNQPQHF | TGTGCCAGCAGCTATACCTTAAATCAGCCCCAGCATTTT
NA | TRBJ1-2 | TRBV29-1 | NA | CSVAGKGYGYTF | TGCAGCGTTGCGGGCAAGGGGTATGGCTACACCTTC
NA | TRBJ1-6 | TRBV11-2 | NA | CASSLEGVNSPLHF | TGTGCCAGCAGCTTAGAGGGAGTCAATTCACCCCTCCACTTT
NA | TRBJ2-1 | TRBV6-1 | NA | CASSATARSSYNEQFF | TGTGCCAGCAGTGCAACTGCGAGGAGCTCCTACAATGAGCAGTTCTTC
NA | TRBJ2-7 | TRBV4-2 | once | CASSQDTGRPAVSHEQYF | TGTGCCAGCAGCCAAGACACGGGGAGGCCAGCCGTTTCCCACGAGCAGTACTTC
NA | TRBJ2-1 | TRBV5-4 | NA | CASRYEALSYNEQFF | TGTGCCAGCAGATACGAAGCCCTCTCCTACAATGAGCAGTTCTTC
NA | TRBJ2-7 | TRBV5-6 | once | CASSLVREQYF | TGTGCCAGCAGCTTGGTACGCGAGCAGTACTTC
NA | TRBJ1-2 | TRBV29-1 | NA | CSVVLDGRRGYTF | TGCAGCGTTGTTTTAGACGGCAGAAGGGGCTACACCTTC
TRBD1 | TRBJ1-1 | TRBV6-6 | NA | CASSYLDRGAFF | TGTGCCAGCAGTTACCTCGACAGGGGGGCTTTCTTT
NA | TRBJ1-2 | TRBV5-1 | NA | CASSLDPGGQGYGYTF | TGCGCCAGCAGCTTGGATCCCGGGGGGCAGGGCTATGGCTACACCTTC
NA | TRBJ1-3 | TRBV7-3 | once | CASSLTSFRDRDSGNTIYF | TGTGCCAGCAGCTTAACTAGTTTTAGGGACCGCGACTCTGGAAACACCATATATTTT
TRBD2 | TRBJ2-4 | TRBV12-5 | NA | CASGLVLAGGKNIQYF | TGTGCTAGTGGTTTGGTACTAGCGGGGGGAAAAAACATTCAGTACTTC
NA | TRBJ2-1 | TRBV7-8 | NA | CASSLAGKKFF | TGTGCCAGCAGCTTAGCGGGGAAGAAGTTCTTC
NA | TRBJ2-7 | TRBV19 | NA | CASSTKDNGPYEQYF | TGTGCCAGTAGTACCAAGGACAACGGGCCCTACGAGCAGTACTTC
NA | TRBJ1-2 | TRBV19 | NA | CASSLRGGVGYGYTF | TGTGCCAGTAGTCTTCGAGGGGGGGTAGGGTATGGCTACACCTTC
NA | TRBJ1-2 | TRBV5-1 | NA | CASRPNLSGNYGYTF | TGCGCCAGCAGACCTAACCTATCCGGGAACTATGGCTACACCTTC
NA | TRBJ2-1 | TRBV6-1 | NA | CASSEPNEQFF | TGTGCCAGCAGTGAACCAAATGAGCAGTTCTTC
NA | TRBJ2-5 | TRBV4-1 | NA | CASSQEEVGQISQETQYF | TGCGCCAGCAGCCAAGAGGAGGTAGGACAGATATCCCAAGAGACCCAGTACTTC
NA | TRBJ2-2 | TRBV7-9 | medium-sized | CASSLGEGELFF | TGTGCCAGCAGCTTAGGAGAAGGGGAGCTGTTTTTT
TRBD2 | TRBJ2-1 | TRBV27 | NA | CASSLPSGGGEQFF | TGTGCCAGCAGTTTACCTAGCGGGGGGGGTGAGCAGTTCTTC
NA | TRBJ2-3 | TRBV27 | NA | CASSLSLPTDTQYF | TGTGCCAGCAGTTTATCCCTCCCGACAGATACGCAGTATTTT
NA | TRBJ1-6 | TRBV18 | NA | CASSSDGENSPLHF | TGTGCCAGCTCATCGGACGGGGAAAATTCACCCCTCCACTTT
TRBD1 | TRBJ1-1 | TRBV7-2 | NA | CASSRDRGNTEAFF | TGTGCCAGCAGCCGGGACAGGGGCAACACTGAAGCTTTCTTT
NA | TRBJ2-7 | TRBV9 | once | CASSVGGGARHEQYF | TGTGCCAGCAGCGTAGGAGGGGGGGCCCGCCACGAGCAGTACTTC
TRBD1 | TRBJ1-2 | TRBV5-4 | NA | CASNRQGALYGYTF | TGTGCCAGCAACAGACAGGGGGCGCTTTACGGCTACACCTTC
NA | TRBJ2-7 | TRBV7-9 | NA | CASSLLGVGEQYF | TGTGCCAGCAGCCTGCTAGGGGTGGGGGAGCAGTACTTC
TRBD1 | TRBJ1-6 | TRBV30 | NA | CAWSVRTGGNSPLHF | TGTGCCTGGAGTGTAAGGACAGGCGGGAATTCACCCCTCCACTTT
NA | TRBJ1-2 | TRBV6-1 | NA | CASSEAKGNYGYTF | TGTGCCAGCAGTGAAGCAAAAGGGAACTATGGCTACACCTTC
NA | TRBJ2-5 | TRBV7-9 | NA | CASSSQTGTRETQYF | TGTGCCAGCAGCTCCCAGACTGGAACGAGGGAGACCCAGTACTTC
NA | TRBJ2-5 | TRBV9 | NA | CASSVASPGRQGRETQYF | TGTGCCAGCAGCGTAGCTAGCCCTGGGAGGCAGGGCAGAGAGACCCAGTACTTC
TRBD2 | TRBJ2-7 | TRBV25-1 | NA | CASSREGEQYF | TGTGCCAGCAGCCGGGAGGGCGAGCAGTACTTC
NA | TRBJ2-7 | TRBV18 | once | CASSPPGPTKYEQYF | TGTGCCAGCTCACCACCGGGACCAACTAAATACGAGCAGTACTTC
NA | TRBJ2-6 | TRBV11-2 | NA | CASSPQASGANVLTF | TGTGCCAGCAGTCCACAGGCCTCTGGGGCCAACGTCCTGACTTTC
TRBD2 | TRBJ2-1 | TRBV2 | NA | CASSQGLAGGERFF | TGTGCCAGCAGCCAGGGACTAGCGGGGGGAGAGAGGTTCTTC